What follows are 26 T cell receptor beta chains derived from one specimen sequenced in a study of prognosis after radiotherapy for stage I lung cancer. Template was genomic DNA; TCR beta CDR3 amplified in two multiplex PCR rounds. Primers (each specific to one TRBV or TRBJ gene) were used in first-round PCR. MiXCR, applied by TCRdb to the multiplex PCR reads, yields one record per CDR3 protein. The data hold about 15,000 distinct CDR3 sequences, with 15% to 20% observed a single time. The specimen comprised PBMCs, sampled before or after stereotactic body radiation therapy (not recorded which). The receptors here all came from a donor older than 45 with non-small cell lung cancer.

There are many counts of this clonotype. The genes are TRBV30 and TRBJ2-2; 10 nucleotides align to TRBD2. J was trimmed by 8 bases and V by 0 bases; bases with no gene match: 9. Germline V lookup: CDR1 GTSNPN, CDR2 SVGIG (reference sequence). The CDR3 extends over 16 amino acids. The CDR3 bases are TGTGCCTGGAGTGTACCGGGACAACTAGCGGGGGGGGAGCTGTTTTTT. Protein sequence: CAWSVPGQLAGGELFF.

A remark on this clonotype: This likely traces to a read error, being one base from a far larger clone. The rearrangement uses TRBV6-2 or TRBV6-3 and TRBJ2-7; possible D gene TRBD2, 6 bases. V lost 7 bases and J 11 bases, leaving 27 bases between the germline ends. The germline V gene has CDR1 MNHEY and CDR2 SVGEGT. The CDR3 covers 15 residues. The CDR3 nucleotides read TGTGCCAGCACCTCATATGAGACTAGGGTCCATTCGGAGTACTTC. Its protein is CASTSYETRVHSEYF.

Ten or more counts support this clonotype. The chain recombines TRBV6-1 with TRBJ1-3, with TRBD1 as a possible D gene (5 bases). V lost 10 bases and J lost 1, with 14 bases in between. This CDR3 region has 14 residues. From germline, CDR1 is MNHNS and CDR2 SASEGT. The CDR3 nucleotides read TGTGCCACCCTTAGAGACAGTTCTGGAAACACCATATATTTT. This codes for CATLRDSSGNTIYF.

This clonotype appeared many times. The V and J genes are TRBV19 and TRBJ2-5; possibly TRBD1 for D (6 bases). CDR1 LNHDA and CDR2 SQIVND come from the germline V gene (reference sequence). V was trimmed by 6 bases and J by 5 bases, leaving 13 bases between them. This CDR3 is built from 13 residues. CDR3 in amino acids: CASSRSQGETQYF. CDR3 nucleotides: TGTGCCAGTAGCCGGAGTCAGGGGGAGACCCAGTACTTC.

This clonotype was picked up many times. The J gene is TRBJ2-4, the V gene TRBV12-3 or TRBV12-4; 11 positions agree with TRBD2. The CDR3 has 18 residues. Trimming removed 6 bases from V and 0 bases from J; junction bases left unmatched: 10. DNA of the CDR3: TGTGCCAGCAGCGAGCTAGCGGGGGGCCTTCTAGCCAAAAACATTCAGTACTTC. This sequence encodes CASSELAGGLLAKNIQYF.

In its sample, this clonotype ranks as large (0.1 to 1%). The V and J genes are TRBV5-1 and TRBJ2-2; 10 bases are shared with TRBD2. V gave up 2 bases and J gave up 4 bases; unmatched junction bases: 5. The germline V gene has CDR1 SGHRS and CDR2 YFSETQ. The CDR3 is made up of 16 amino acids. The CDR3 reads CASSFLAGGFTGELFF. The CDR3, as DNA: TGCGCCAGCAGCTTCTTAGCGGGGGGCTTCACCGGGGAGCTGTTTTTT.

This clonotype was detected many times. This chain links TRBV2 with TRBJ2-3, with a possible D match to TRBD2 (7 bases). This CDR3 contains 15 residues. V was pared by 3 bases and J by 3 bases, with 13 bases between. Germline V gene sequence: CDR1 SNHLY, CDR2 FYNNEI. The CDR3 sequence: CASSDGGGGTDTQYF. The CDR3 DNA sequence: TGTGCCAGCAGTGACGGAGGGGGAGGGACAGATACGCAGTATTTT.

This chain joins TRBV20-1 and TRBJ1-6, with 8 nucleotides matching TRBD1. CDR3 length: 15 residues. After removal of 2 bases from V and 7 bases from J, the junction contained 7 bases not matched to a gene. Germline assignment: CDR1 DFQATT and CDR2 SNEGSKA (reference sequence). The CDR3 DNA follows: TGCAGTGCTAGAACCTCGACAGGGGACAATTCACCCCTCCACTTT. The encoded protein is CSARTSTGDNSPLHF.

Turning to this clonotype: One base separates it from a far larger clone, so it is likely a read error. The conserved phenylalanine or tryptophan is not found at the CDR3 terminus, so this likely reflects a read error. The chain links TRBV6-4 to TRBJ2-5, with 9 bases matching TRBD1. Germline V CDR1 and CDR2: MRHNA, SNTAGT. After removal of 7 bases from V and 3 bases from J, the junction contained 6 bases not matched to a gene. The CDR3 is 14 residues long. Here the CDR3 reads CASTYRGLEETQYL. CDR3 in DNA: TGTGCCAGCACATACAGGGGGCTTGAAGAGACCCAGTACTTA.

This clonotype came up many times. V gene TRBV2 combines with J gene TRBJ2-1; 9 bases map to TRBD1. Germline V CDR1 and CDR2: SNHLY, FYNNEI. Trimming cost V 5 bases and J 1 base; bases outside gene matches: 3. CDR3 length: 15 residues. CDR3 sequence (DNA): TGTGCCAGCAGTCCGACAGGGGGATCCTACAATGAGCAGTTCTTC. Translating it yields CASSPTGGSYNEQFF.

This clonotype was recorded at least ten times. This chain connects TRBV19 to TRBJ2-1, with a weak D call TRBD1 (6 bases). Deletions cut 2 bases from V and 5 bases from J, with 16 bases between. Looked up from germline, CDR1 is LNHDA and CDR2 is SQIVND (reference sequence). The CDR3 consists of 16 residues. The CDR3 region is CASSIRGQGIHNEQFF. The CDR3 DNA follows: TGTGCCAGTAGTATAAGAGGGCAGGGGATCCACAATGAGCAGTTCTTC.

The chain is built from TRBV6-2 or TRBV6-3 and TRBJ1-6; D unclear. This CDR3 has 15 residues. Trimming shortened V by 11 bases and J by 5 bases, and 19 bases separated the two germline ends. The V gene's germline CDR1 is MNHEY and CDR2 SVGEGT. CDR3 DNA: TGTGCCGCCTTCCGAGGTGGAGGTAATAATTCACCCCTCCACTTT. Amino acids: CAAFRGGGNNSPLHF.

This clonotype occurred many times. The CDR3 reads CASSLDPTGADTQYF. The CDR3 DNA is TGTGCCAGCAGCTTGGACCCTACAGGGGCCGATACGCAGTATTTT. The rearrangement links TRBV5-4 to TRBJ2-3; TRBD1 matches at 7 bases. With 0 bases clipped from V and 6 bases from J, the junction kept 7 bases outside the gene matches. The CDR3 sequence is 15 residues long. CDR1 is SGHNT, CDR2 YYREEE, per germline (reference sequence).

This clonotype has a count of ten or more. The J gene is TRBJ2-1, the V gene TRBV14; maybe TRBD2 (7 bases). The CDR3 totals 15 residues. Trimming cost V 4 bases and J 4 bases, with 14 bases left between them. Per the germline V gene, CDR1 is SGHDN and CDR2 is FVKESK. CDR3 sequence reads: CASSPLRGAYNEQFF. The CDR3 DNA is TGTGCCAGCAGCCCCCTACGGGGGGCTTACAATGAGCAGTTCTTC.

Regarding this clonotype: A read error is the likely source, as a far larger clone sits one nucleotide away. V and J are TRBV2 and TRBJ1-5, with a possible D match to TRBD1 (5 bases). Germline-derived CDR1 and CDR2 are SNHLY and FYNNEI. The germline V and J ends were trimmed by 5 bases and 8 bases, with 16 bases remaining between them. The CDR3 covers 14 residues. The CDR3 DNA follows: TGTGCCAGCAGTTTCCGCGACTGGGGCGAGCCCCAGCATTTT. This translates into CASSFRDWGEPQHF. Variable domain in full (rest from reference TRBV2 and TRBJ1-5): EPEVTQTPSHQVTQMGQEVILRCVPISNHLYFYWYRQILGQKVEFLVSFYNNEISEKSEIFDDQFSVERPDGSNFTLKIRSTKLEDSAMYFCASSFRDWGEPQHFGDGTRLSIL.

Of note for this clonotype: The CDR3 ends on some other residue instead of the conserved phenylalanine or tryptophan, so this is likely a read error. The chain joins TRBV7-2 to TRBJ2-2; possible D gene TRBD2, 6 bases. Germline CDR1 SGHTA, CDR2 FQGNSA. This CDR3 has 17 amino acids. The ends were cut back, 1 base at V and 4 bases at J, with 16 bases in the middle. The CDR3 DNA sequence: TGTGCCAGCAGCTTAGGCCCCCCGGGAGTCTCCACCGGGGAGCTGTTTCTT. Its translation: CASSLGPPGVSTGELFL.

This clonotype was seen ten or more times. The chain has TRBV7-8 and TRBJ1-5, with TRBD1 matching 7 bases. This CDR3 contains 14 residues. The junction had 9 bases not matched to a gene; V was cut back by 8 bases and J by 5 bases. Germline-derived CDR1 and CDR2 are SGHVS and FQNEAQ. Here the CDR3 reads CASCPSRGHQPQHF. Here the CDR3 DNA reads TGTGCCAGCTGTCCTAGTAGGGGGCATCAGCCCCAGCATTTT.

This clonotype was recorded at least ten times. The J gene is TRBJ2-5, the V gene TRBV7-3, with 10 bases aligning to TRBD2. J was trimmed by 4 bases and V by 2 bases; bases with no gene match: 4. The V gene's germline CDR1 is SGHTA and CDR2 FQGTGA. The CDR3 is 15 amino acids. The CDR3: CASSLSPSGGETQYF. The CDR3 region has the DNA TGTGCCAGCAGCTTATCCCCTAGCGGGGGAGAGACCCAGTACTTC.

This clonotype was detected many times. The CDR3 reads CASSKQGAVRDTQYF. CDR3 DNA sequence: TGTGCCAGTAGTAAACAGGGGGCGGTACGAGATACGCAGTATTTT. V gene TRBV19 combines with J gene TRBJ2-3, with TRBD1 matching 9 bases. CDR3 length: 15 amino acids. Germline trimming cut 4 bases from V and 5 bases from J; bases unmatched to any gene: 7. CDR1 is LNHDA, CDR2 SQIVND, per germline (reference sequence). The full variable domain, its missing parts supplied by reference TRBV19 and TRBJ2-3, is DGGITQSPKYLFRKEGQNVTLSCEQNLNHDAMYWYRQDPGQGLRLIYYSQIVNDFQKGDIAEGYSVSREKKESFPLTVTSAQKNPTAFYLCASSKQGAVRDTQYFGPGTRLTVL.

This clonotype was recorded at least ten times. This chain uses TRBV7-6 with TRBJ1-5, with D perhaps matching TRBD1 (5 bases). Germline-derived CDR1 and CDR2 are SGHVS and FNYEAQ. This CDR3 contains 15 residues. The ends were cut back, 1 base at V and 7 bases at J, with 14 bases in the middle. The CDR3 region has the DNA TGTGCCAGCAGCTTAGTAACAGGTGGGGTACAGCCCCAGCATTTT. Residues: CASSLVTGGVQPQHF. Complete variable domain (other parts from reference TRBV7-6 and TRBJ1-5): GAGVSQSPRYKVTKRGQDVALRCDPISGHVSLYWYRQALGQGPEFLTYFNYEAQQDKSGLPNDRFSAERPEGSISTLTIQRTEQRDSAMYRCASSLVTGGVQPQHFGDGTRLSIL.

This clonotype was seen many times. As DNA, the CDR3 is TGTGCCAGCAGCTTACTCCCGGGCTCCGGCTCTGGGGCCAACGTCCTGACTTTC. Translated, it gives CASSLLPGSGSGANVLTF. This chain joins TRBV7-3 and TRBJ2-6, with D unresolved. V was pared by 2 bases and J by 0 bases, with 14 bases between. The CDR3 consists of 18 residues. Germline V lookup: CDR1 SGHTA, CDR2 FQGTGA. Using reference TRBV7-3 and TRBJ2-6 for the parts outside the CDR3, the full variable domain is GAGVSQTPSNKVTEKGKYVELRCDPISGHTALYWYRQSLGQGPEFLIYFQGTGAADDSGLPNDRFFAVRPEGSVSTLKIQRTERGDSAVYLCASSLLPGSGSGANVLTFGAGSRLTVL.

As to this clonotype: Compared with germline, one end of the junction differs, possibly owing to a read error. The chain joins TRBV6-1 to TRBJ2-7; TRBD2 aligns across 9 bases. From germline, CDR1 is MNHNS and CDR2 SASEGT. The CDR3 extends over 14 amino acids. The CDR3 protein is CASSPLAGRAGQYF. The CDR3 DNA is TGTGCAAGCAGTCCCCTAGCGGGACGAGCTGGGCAGTACTTC.

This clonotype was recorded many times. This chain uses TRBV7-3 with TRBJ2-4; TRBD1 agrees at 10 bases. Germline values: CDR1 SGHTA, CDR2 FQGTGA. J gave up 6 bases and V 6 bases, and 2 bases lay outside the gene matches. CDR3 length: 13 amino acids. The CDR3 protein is CASSRTGGNIQYF. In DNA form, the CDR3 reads TGTGCCAGCAGTCGGACAGGGGGAAACATTCAGTACTTC.

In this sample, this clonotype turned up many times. CDR3 sequence reads: CSVRTSGTYEQYF. CDR3 DNA sequence: TGCAGCGTTCGCACTAGCGGGACCTACGAGCAGTACTTC. The genes are TRBV29-1 and TRBJ2-7; the match to TRBD2 covers 10 bases. Germline V gene data show CDR1 as SQVTM and CDR2 as ANQGSEA. The CDR3 spans 13 residues. J lost 2 bases, V lost 5 bases, and 3 bases had no gene match.

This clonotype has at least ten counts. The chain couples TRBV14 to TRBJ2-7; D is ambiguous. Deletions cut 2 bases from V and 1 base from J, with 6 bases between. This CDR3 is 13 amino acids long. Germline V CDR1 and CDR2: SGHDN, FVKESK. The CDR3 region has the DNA TGTGCCAGCAGCCAACACCAATCCTACGAGCAGTACTTC. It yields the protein CASSQHQSYEQYF.

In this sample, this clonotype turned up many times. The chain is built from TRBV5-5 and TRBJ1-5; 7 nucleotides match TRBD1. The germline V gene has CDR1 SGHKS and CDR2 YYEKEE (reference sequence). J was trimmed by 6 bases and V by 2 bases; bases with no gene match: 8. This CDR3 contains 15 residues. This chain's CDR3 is CASSFTGQVAQPQHF. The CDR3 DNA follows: TGTGCCAGCAGCTTTACCGGACAGGTGGCTCAGCCCCAGCATTTT.